The entry that follows covers one T cell receptor (beta chain) sequence. Its antigen is not identified. This research-autopsy study prospectively enrolled adult allogeneic hematopoietic cell transplant recipients with steroid-refractory graft-versus-host disease. These data are taken from a study of tissue T cells after allogeneic stem cell transplantation. Background on the study: Several unmodified and three CD34-selected T-cell-depleted grafts went to graft-versus-host disease patients. Samples with visible lymphocytes on H&E were prioritized for sequencing. Regarding the study as a whole: Blood and spleen captured only part of the tissue TCR repertoire. Anatomically similar tissues had similar TCR repertoires within each patient.

Only in-frame clones appear in the TCRdb table, and some are missing; sequencing was by immunoSEQ multiplex PCR. The sample lists over a thousand clones, approximately 65% occurring once. V trimming: 0 bases; J trimming: 4 bases; junction bases outside the gene matches: 0. The CDR3 covers 15 residues. Germline CDR1 is SGDLS and CDR2 is YYNGEE. This clonotype originated in a male patient aged 60 or older with steroid-refractory graft-versus-host disease after an allogeneic stem cell transplant. Some T cells may arise from the graft donor. Sequenced material: stomach tissue, taken at autopsy. This chain links TRBV9 with TRBJ2-3; 12 bases map to TRBD2. Here the CDR3 reads CASSVASGRADTQYF. Written as DNA, the CDR3 is TGTGCCAGCAGCGTAGCTAGCGGGAGGGCAGATACGCAGTATTTT. Supplemented by reference TRBV9 and TRBJ2-3, the full variable domain reads DSGVTQTPKHLITATGQRVTLRCSPRSGDLSVYWYQQSLDQGLQFLIQYYNGEERAKGNILERFSAQQFPDLHSELNLSSLELGDSALYFCASSVASGRADTQYFGPGTRLTVL.